This record looks at one TCR beta chain sequence and its context. This sample stems from a study of liver allograft versus peripheral blood T cells. Study details: The authors compared T cell receptor repertoires in transplanted livers with those in the peripheral blood of recipients.

TCRdb independently ran MiXCR on the reads; one entry per CDR3 protein. The sample has around 17,000 distinct CDR3 sequences; 20% to 25% are singletons. This CDR3 comprises 14 residues. The germline V gene encodes CDR1 SGHTA and CDR2 FQGNSA. V lost 2 bases and J lost 5, with 12 bases in between. The TCR sequence derives from a human patient who had a liver transplant. Among the T cells, some may be from the graft donor. The chain employs TRBV7-2 and TRBJ1-2; tentatively, D is TRBD1 (6 bases). The CDR3: CASSLLIGTYGYTF. The CDR3, as DNA: TGTGCCAGCAGCTTATTAATCGGGACATATGGCTACACCTTC.